This TCR beta chain derives from a study of blood T cell repertoires in COVID-19. Across the study: Samples taken during acute and convalescent COVID-19 were collected in the United States, Italy and Spain.

Here immunoSEQ multiplex PCR was the method, and the copy in TCRdb shows in-frame clones only, minus some. The sample lists about 150,000 clones; around four fifths were seen once. This study enrolled people aged about 18 to 100 from about two dozen US geographic areas. In assigning cohorts, the study relied on participant-reported clinical history. Among Cohort 3 donors, those recovered had two negative PCRs, clearance, or symptom resolution. The germline V gene encodes CDR1 MDHEN and CDR2 SYDVKM. The V end lost 5 bases, the J end lost 9 bases, and 11 bases lay between the germline ends. The CDR3 is 13 residues long.

This sequence was found in a man between 45 and 60 years old who had recovered from COVID-19. Sequencing was performed on PBMCs or T cells enriched from blood (not recorded which). The V call is TRBV28, the J call TRBJ1-6; the D gene is possibly TRBD1 (6 bases). CDR3 loop: CASSPGVGSPLHF. DNA for the CDR3: TGTGCCAGCAGTCCAGGGGTTGGTTCACCCCTCCACTTT.